This is a list of T cell receptor beta chains from one sample in a study of patients and donors after allogeneic stem cell transplantation. TCRdb recomputed calls from the RT-PCR reads with MiXCR, one row per CDR3 protein. The table records roughly 140,000 distinct CDR3 sequences, approximately 37% of them present only once. The sample consisted of blood, either unsorted or a sorted T cell fraction (not recorded which). The receptors were sampled from a human donor who was either an allogeneic HSCT recipient or a stem cell or donor lymphocyte infusion donor (not recorded which). It is not recorded whose cells these are; they may come from a transplant donor. Each CDR3 is given with its conserved first and last residue. The D gene is left open where the match is weak. A clone size is listed for some rows: how often the clone was seen (once, few, many), or a class if it is expanded.

TRBJ1-5 TRBD1 TRBV12-3/TRBV12-4 NA TGTGCCAGCAGTTGGTCGATCGCCCGGGACAGTAGCAATCAGCCCCAGCATTTT CASSWSIARDSSNQPQHF
TRBJ1-5 NA TRBV27 NA TGTGCCAGCAGTCCGGCGGGCTATAGCAATCAGCCCCAGCATTTT CASSPAGYSNQPQHF
TRBJ1-1 NA TRBV7-8 few TGTGCCAGCAGTCCTGGACCAGAAAAAGGGAACACTGAAGCTTTCTTT CASSPGPEKGNTEAFF
TRBJ2-5 NA TRBV3-1 NA TGTGCCAGCAGCCAAGAAGGCAGGGAGGTGACCCAGTACTTC CASSQEGREVTQYF
TRBJ1-2 NA TRBV29-1 NA TGCAGCGTTGAACGTCCCCCCTATGGCTACACCTTC CSVERPPYGYTF
TRBJ1-4 NA TRBV5-6 few TGTGCCAGCAGCCCCCAAGGGACCTTTAATGAAAAACTGTTTTTT CASSPQGTFNEKLFF
TRBJ1-5 TRBD1 TRBV6-2/TRBV6-3 NA TGTGCCAGCAGTTACTCTGGAGGCAGGGGGCCCAATCAGCCCCAGCATTTT CASSYSGGRGPNQPQHF
TRBJ1-1 NA TRBV5-1 NA TGCGCCAGCAGCTTGGAAGGGGAATGGGGTGGCACTGAAGCTTTCTTT CASSLEGEWGGTEAFF
TRBJ2-5 NA TRBV7-2 NA TGTGCCAGCAGCTTAGCGAATCGAGAGACCCAGTACTTC CASSLANRETQYF
TRBJ2-1 TRBD1 TRBV14 NA TGTGCCAGCAGCCCCCTGGGACAGGGGGCTCGGGACAATGAGCAGTTCTTC CASSPLGQGARDNEQFF